This T cell receptor (beta chain) was recorded in a study of blood T cell repertoires in COVID-19. The germline gives CDR1 SGHTA, CDR2 FQGNSA. V shed 6 bases, J shed 1 base, and the junction held 8 bases outside the gene matches. The CDR3 totals 16 residues. Using immunoSEQ multiplex PCR, the repertoire was profiled, and TCRdb retains in-frame clones only, with some absent. There are 200,000 to 250,000 clones in the sample; roughly 83% occur only once, and over 2% lies in the top ten. The TCR was taken from a woman between 45 and 65 years old who had recovered from COVID-19. The sequencing input was PBMCs or T cells enriched from blood (not recorded which). This sequence joins TRBV7-2 and TRBJ1-1, with TRBD1 matching over 10 bases. The CDR3: CASRGPGQGRNTEAFF. Written as DNA, the CDR3 is TGTGCCAGCAGGGGACCGGGACAGGGGCGGAACACTGAAGCTTTCTTT.